The 25 T cell receptor beta chains below come from one sample, sequenced in a study of memory CD4+ T cells and cytomegalovirus serostatus. Libraries were prepared by immunoSEQ multiplex PCR; TCRdb keeps only in-frame clonotypes and omits some of them. The table shows some 66,000 clones, with about 75% occurring only once. The sort gate was single viable CD3+CD4+CD8-CD45RO+ cells for memory CD4+ T cells. Sequencing was performed on memory CD4+ T cells from blood. The receptors shown here come from an adult in good health and CMV-seropositive.

This chain links TRBV28 with TRBJ2-5; D is possibly TRBD1 or TRBD2 (6 bases each). The V and J ends lost 8 bases and 4 bases respectively, with 14 bases between them. The CDR3 consists of 13 residues. Germline values: CDR1 MDHEN, CDR2 SYDVKM. The CDR3 nucleotides read TGTGCCAGCCGGGGGCCGCTACGAGAGACCCAGTACTTC. Translating gives CASRGPLRETQYF.

The gene calls are TRBV2 and TRBJ1-4; D is unresolved. In germline, CDR1 is SNHLY, CDR2 FYNNEI. This CDR3 comprises 12 residues. The V and J ends lost 7 bases and 0 bases respectively, with 3 bases between them. CDR3 sequence: CASNPTNEKLFF. The CDR3 nucleotides are TGTGCCAGCAATCCAACTAATGAAAAACTGTTTTTT.

This clone was counted a few times. This chain uses TRBV5-5 with TRBJ1-2; TRBD1 is a possible D gene (5 bases). Germline V gene sequence: CDR1 SGHKS, CDR2 YYEKEE (reference sequence). This CDR3 has 17 residues. The ends were cut back, 4 bases at V and 4 bases at J, with 23 bases in the middle. The CDR3 sequence: CASSPDPAGALGYGYTF. CDR3 nucleotides: TGTGCCAGCAGCCCCGACCCTGCCGGGGCCCTGGGCTATGGCTACACCTTC.

This clone was recorded a few times. The chain links TRBV11-2 to TRBJ1-4, with 7 bases matching TRBD1. The CDR3 has 14 residues. Unmatched junction bases numbered 6, after V lost 5 bases and J lost 6 bases. From germline, CDR1 is SGHAT and CDR2 FQNNGV. The CDR3 loop reads CASSPDRDDEKLFF. CDR3 bases: TGTGCCAGCAGCCCCGACAGGGATGATGAAAAACTGTTTTTT.

This rearrangement joins TRBV11-3 to TRBJ1-4; 7 bases match TRBD1. The trim removed 5 bases at V and 0 bases at J, leaving 15 bases unmatched. This CDR3 contains 19 residues. Germline V gives CDR1 SGHNT, CDR2 YENEEA. The CDR3 nucleotides are TGTGCCAGCAGCCTAGGACAGGACTTTATAGCTGCAACTAATGAAAAACTGTTTTTT. Amino acid sequence: CASSLGQDFIAATNEKLFF.

The chain links TRBV18 to TRBJ2-1; D is unresolved. Germline V lookup: CDR1 KGHSH, CDR2 LQKENI. This CDR3 has 14 residues. V dropped 3 bases and J dropped 3 bases, with 9 bases sitting between them. This chain's CDR3 is CASSPRSGYNEQFF. In DNA form, the CDR3 reads TGTGCCAGCTCACCTCGGTCAGGCTACAATGAGCAGTTCTTC.

The chain recombines TRBV7-2 with TRBJ2-3; D gene ambiguous. V was pared by 3 bases and J by 6 bases, with 10 bases between. Per the germline V gene, CDR1 is SGHTA and CDR2 is FQGNSA. The CDR3 length is 13 residues. The CDR3 loop is CASSFQAEDTQYF. In DNA, the CDR3 is TGTGCCAGCAGCTTTCAAGCCGAGGATACGCAGTATTTT.

The V call is TRBV5-8, the J call TRBJ2-7; possible D gene TRBD1, 6 bases. V was trimmed by 7 bases and J by 5 bases, leaving 19 bases between them. In germline, CDR1 is SGHTS, CDR2 YDEGEE. The length of the CDR3 is 14 residues. The CDR3, as DNA: TGTGCCAGCTATAGCAGGGGCAGGAGAAACGAGCAGTACTTC. Translating gives CASYSRGRRNEQYF.

The sample holds many counts of this clone. The chain carries TRBV5-4 and TRBJ1-2; weak D call: TRBD1 (5 bases). This CDR3 is built from 12 residues. Germline CDR1 and CDR2: SGHNT and YYREEE (reference sequence). Trimming stripped 4 bases from V and 13 bases from J, with 17 bases between. Here the CDR3 reads CASSPIPGIATF. The CDR3, as DNA: TGTGCCAGCAGCCCCATTCCAGGGATAGCCACCTTC.

The chain carries TRBV18 and TRBJ2-7, with D perhaps assigned TRBD1 or TRBD2 (6 bases each). Trimming shortened V by 0 bases and J by 1 base, and 10 bases separated the two germline ends. The CDR3 is 15 residues long. Germline V gene lookup returns CDR1 KGHSH and CDR2 LQKENI. In DNA, the CDR3 is TGTGCCAGCTCACCACCGACAGGACTATCCTACGAGCAGTACTTC. Translation gives CASSPPTGLSYEQYF.

The genes are TRBV10-3 and TRBJ2-1; D might be TRBD2 (7 bases). The germline V gene has CDR1 ENHRY and CDR2 SYGVKD. Trimming stripped 2 bases from V and 9 bases from J, with 14 bases between. The CDR3 has 14 residues. In DNA form, the CDR3 reads TGTGCCATCAGTGAGGGGGCGGGGGCGACTGAGCAGTTCTTC. Its protein product is CAISEGAGATEQFF.

The chain has TRBV6-1 and TRBJ2-7; 7 nucleotides match TRBD1. This CDR3 region has 14 residues. Germline CDR1 MNHNS, CDR2 SASEGT. The V gene end was trimmed by 0 bases and the J gene end by 3 bases; junction bases not matched to a gene: 2. The CDR3 sequence is CASSEAGQFYEQYF. The CDR3 DNA reads as TGTGCCAGCAGTGAAGCGGGACAGTTCTACGAGCAGTACTTC.

In its sample, this clone was seen a few times. Here the CDR3 reads CASGTTGVNEKLFF. Written as DNA, the CDR3 is TGTGCCAGCGGTACGACAGGCGTTAATGAAAAACTGTTTTTT. The rearrangement uses TRBV27 and TRBJ1-4, with D tentatively TRBD1 (6 bases). The CDR3 loop spans 14 amino acids. The germline V gene has CDR1 MNHEY and CDR2 SMNVEV (reference sequence). The V end was cut by 8 bases, the J end by 4 bases, with 14 bases between. The full variable domain, with the rest looked up from reference TRBV27 and TRBJ1-4, is EAQVTQNPRYLITVTGKKLTVTCSQNMNHEYMSWYRQDPGLGLRQIYYSMNVEVTDKGDVPEGYKVSRKEKRNFPLILESPSPNQTSLYFCASGTTGVNEKLFFGSGTQLSVL.

The chain employs TRBV6-5 and TRBJ2-5; D possibly matches TRBD1 or TRBD2 (6 bases each). CDR3 length: 15 amino acids. V shed 6 bases and J shed 5 bases, with 19 bases lying between them. CDR1 and CDR2 from the germline V gene are MNHEY and SVGAGI. The CDR3 is CASSQEGGGYETQYF. CDR3 nucleotide sequence: TGTGCCAGCAGCCAAGAGGGGGGCGGATACGAGACCCAGTACTTC.

This chain connects TRBV2 to TRBJ2-1, with 7 bases fitting TRBD2. Germline assignment: CDR1 SNHLY and CDR2 FYNNEI. The CDR3 totals 16 residues. Trimming removed 1 base from V and 4 bases from J; junction bases left unmatched: 7. CDR3 amino acids: CASSEDWGGVYNEQFF. The DNA for the CDR3 is TGTGCCAGCAGTGAAGATTGGGGAGGGGTGTACAATGAGCAGTTCTTC.

The chain joins TRBV7-2 to TRBJ2-6; D is ambiguous. The CDR3 totals 16 residues. Trimming pared 1 base from V and 2 bases from J, leaving 9 bases between. Looked up from germline, CDR1 is SGHTA and CDR2 is FQGNSA. In DNA, the CDR3 is TGTGCCAGCAGCTTAGTCAGCGCGGCTGGGGCCAACGTCCTGACTTTC. Translation gives CASSLVSAAGANVLTF.

This sequence joins TRBV19 and TRBJ1-5; D unclear. The V end lost 5 bases, the J end lost 7 bases, and 12 bases lay between the germline ends. The CDR3 length is 13 residues. Germline V CDR1 and CDR2: LNHDA, SQIVND (reference sequence). CDR3 amino acids: CASSLYERQPQHF. CDR3 in DNA: TGTGCCAGTAGTCTTTATGAGAGGCAGCCCCAGCATTTT.

V is TRBV5-1 and J is TRBJ1-3; tentatively, D is TRBD1 (5 bases). Between the trimmed V and J ends, which lost 0 bases and 5 bases, there was a span of 18 bases. The CDR3 runs to 17 residues. Germline CDR1 reads SGHRS; CDR2 reads YFSETQ. The CDR3 DNA is TGCGCCAGCAGCTTGGAGGGATGGGGGACGGAGAGAAACACCATATATTTT. Translating gives CASSLEGWGTERNTIYF.

The V call is TRBV15, the J call TRBJ2-7, with 8 bases fitting TRBD1. After removal of 1 base from V and 0 bases from J, the junction contained 5 bases not matched to a gene. CDR1 LNHNV and CDR2 YYDKDF come from the germline V gene (reference sequence). This CDR3 has 16 amino acids. CDR3 DNA: TGTGCCACCAGCAGAGTACAGGGGGTTATCTCCTACGAGCAGTACTTC. This translates into CATSRVQGVISYEQYF.

The chain links TRBV7-9 to TRBJ1-1, with a weak D call TRBD1 (5 bases). The CDR3 sequence is 14 residues long. CDR1 is SEHNR and CDR2 is FQNEAQ in the germline V gene (reference sequence). V lost 3 bases and J lost 4, with 12 bases in between. CDR3 DNA sequence: TGTGCCAGCAGCTTTTGGGGGTTAGGCACTGAAGCTTTCTTT. It translates to CASSFWGLGTEAFF. The variable domain in full, with the rest retrieved from reference TRBV7-9 and TRBJ1-1, is DTGVSQNPRHKITKRGQNVTFRCDPISEHNRLYWYRQTLGQGPEFLTYFQNEAQLEKSRLLSDRFSAERPKGSFSTLEIQRTEQGDSAMYLCASSFWGLGTEAFFGQGTRLTVV.

The chain has TRBV19 and TRBJ1-5; D is undetermined. Trimming removed 2 bases at V and 0 bases at J, with 14 bases between. The CDR3 extends over 17 amino acids. In germline, CDR1 is LNHDA, CDR2 SQIVND (reference sequence). The CDR3 DNA is TGTGCCAGTAGTATACAAGGTAGCGGAATTAGCAATCAGCCCCAGCATTTT. It codes for CASSIQGSGISNQPQHF.

V is TRBV5-1 and J is TRBJ2-1, with unresolved D. This CDR3 contains 14 residues. Germline V CDR1 and CDR2: SGHRS, YFSETQ. Trimming removed 0 bases from V and 5 bases from J, with 9 bases in between. This chain's CDR3 is CASSLEPADNEQFF. In DNA, the CDR3 is TGCGCCAGCAGCTTGGAACCAGCCGACAATGAGCAGTTCTTC.

This clone was recorded only once. Within the sample, other DNA sequences also encode this same CDR3. The rearrangement joins TRBV20-1 to TRBJ2-7; no reliable D call. This CDR3 is 11 amino acids long. Trimming removed 5 bases at V and 3 bases at J, with 8 bases between. Looked up from germline, CDR1 is DFQATT and CDR2 is SNEGSKA (reference sequence). The chain's CDR3 is CSARVDYEQYF. For the CDR3, the DNA is TGCAGTGCTCGGGTGGACTACGAGCAGTACTTC.

This clone came up once. CDR3: CASSLDLRGGYTF. In DNA, the CDR3 is TGTGCCAGCAGCTTAGATCTTAGGGGTGGCTACACCTTC. The chain employs TRBV11-2 and TRBJ1-2, with D perhaps TRBD1 (5 bases). The CDR3 has 13 amino acids. Germline-derived CDR1 and CDR2 are SGHAT and FQNNGV. Trimming pared 0 bases from V and 7 bases from J, leaving 9 bases between. Drawing the rest from reference TRBV11-2 and TRBJ1-2, the complete variable domain is EAGVAQSPRYKIIEKRQSVAFWCNPISGHATLYWYQQILGQGPKLLIQFQNNGVVDDSQLPKDRFSAERLKGVDSTLKIQPAKLEDSAVYLCASSLDLRGGYTFGSGTRLTVV.

This sequence joins TRBV5-4 and TRBJ2-5, with D perhaps matching TRBD1 (7 bases). There are 14 residues in the CDR3. Trimming took 3 bases from V and 0 from J, leaving 9 bases between them. CDR1 is SGHNT, CDR2 YYREEE, per germline (reference sequence). CDR3 sequence: CASSSGGYQETQYF. The CDR3 DNA reads as TGTGCCAGCAGCTCAGGGGGGTACCAAGAGACCCAGTACTTC.